This T cell receptor beta chain was identified during a study of blood T cells in healthy people across ages. A second PCR of about 7 to 12 cycles used a sample-barcoded 5' primer and a J-beta primer mix. TCRdb passed the 5' RACE reads through MiXCR, listing each CDR3 protein once. This repertoire shows just over 1 million distinct CDR3 sequences, 45% found once; its top ten account for around 18%. Unmatched junction bases numbered 9, after V lost 4 bases and J lost 6 bases. CDR3 size: 14 residues. Germline assignment: CDR1 SQVTM and CDR2 ANQGSEA. The gene calls are TRBV29-1 and TRBJ2-7; 10 nucleotides agree with TRBD2. Sequencing input: blood. The sequence derives from a woman aged 55-75 years in good health. In nucleotides, the CDR3 is TGCAGCGTTGCATTCCTAGCGGGAGTAGGCGAGCAGTACTTC. Translation: CSVAFLAGVGEQYF.